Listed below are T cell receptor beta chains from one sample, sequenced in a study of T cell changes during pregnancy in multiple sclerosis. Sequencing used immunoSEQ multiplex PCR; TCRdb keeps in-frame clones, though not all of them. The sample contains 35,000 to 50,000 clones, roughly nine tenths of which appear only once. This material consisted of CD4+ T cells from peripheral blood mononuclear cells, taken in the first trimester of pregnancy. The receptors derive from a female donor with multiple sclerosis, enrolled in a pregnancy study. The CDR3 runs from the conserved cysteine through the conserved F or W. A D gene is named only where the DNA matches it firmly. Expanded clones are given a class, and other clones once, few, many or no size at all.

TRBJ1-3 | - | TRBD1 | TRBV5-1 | CASSRTGGNSGNTIYF | TGCGCCAGCAGCCGGACAGGGGGTAACTCTGGAAACACCATATATTTT
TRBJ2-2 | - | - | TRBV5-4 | CASSLQGLNTGELFF | TGTGCCAGCAGCTTGCAGGGATTGAACACCGGGGAGCTGTTTTTT
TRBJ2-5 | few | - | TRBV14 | CASSQKRRGILERETQYF | TGTGCCAGCAGCCAAAAGAGACGGGGGATTCTGGAGAGAGAGACCCAGTACTTC
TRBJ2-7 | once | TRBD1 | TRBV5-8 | CASSWTGEYEQYF | TGTGCCAGCAGCTGGACAGGAGAATACGAGCAGTACTTC
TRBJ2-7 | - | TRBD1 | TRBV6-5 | CASSPPLGRGREQYF | TGTGCCAGCAGCCCCCCCTTAGGCAGGGGGCGCGAGCAGTACTTC
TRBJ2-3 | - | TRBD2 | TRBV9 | CASREREGTDTQYF | TGTGCCAGCAGGGAGCGGGAGGGGACAGATACGCAGTATTTT
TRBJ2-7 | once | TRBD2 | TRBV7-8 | CASSLAAAGARYEQYF | TGTGCCAGCAGCTTAGCCGCAGCGGGAGCGCGCTACGAGCAGTACTTC
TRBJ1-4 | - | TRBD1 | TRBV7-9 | CASRDRVSIWVCEKLFF | TGTGCCAGCAGAGACAGGGTCAGTATTTGGGTCTGTGAAAAACTGTTTTTT
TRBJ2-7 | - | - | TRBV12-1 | CASSAGTNGF | TGTGCCAGCAGCGCCGGGACTAACGGCTTC
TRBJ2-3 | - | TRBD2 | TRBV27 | CASRTGTSGLRRSDTQYF | TGTGCCAGCAGGACCGGGACTAGCGGATTACGGAGATCGGATACGCAGTATTTT
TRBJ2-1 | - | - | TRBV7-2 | CASRGGDSLMEQFF | TGTGCCAGCAGAGGGGGGGACTCACTTATGGAGCAGTTCTTC
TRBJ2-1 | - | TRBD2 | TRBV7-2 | CASSLAGLAGNYNEQFF | TGTGCCAGCAGCTTAGCCGGACTAGCGGGTAACTACAATGAGCAGTTCTTC
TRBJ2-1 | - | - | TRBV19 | CASTYSASIHNEQFF | TGTGCCAGTACATATAGTGCTAGCATACACAATGAGCAGTTCTTC
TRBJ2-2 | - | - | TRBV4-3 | CASSQVTGELFF | TGCGCCAGCAGCCAAGTAACCGGGGAGCTGTTTTTT
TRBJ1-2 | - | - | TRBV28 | CASSQTDRIGYTF | TGTGCCAGCAGTCAGACCGACAGGATCGGCTACACCTTC
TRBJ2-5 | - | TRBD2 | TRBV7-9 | CASSYPTGGETQYF | TGTGCCAGCAGCTACCCGACGGGGGGAGAGACCCAGTACTTC
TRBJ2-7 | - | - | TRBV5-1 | CASSTTGPGEPYEQYF | TGCGCCAGCAGCACGACAGGCCCTGGGGAACCCTACGAGCAGTACTTC
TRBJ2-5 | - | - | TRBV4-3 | CASSQDSAVSETQYF | TGCGCCAGCAGCCAAGACTCGGCGGTATCGGAGACCCAGTACTTC
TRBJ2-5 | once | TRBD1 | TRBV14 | CASSQGDRGYETQYF | TGTGCCAGCAGCCAGGGGGACAGGGGTTACGAGACCCAGTACTTC